These 20 T cell receptor beta chains share one sample of origin, sequenced in a study of T cells in Graves' hyperthyroidism and ophthalmopathy. The CDR3 regions of TCR beta were amplified from RNA transcripts. RT-PCR in the first round (using the HTBI primer set) targeted the TCR CDR3. From the multiplex PCR reads, TCRdb called clonotypes with MiXCR, one entry per CDR3 protein. This table holds 35,000 to 45,000 distinct CDR3 sequences, roughly 52% found once. The sequenced sample was blood. Source of these receptors: a woman aged 50 to 60 with Graves' hyperthyroidism that later progressed to Graves' ophthalmopathy.

On this clonotype itself: The CDR3 ends on some other residue instead of the conserved phenylalanine or tryptophan, so this is likely a read error. This chain joins TRBV30 and TRBJ2-5, with 7 positions matching TRBD2. From germline, CDR1 is GTSNPN and CDR2 SVGIG (reference sequence). V shed 2 bases and J 1 base; nucleotides not matched to a gene: 4. The CDR3 loop spans 14 amino acids. CDR3 sequence: CAWSFGGSQETQYL. CDR3 DNA sequence: TGTGCCTGGAGTTTTGGCGGGAGCCAAGAGACCCAGTACCTC.

The V call is TRBV10-3, the J call TRBJ2-1, with 16 positions matching TRBD2. J was trimmed by 10 bases and V by 7 bases; bases with no gene match: 4. CDR1 is ENHRY and CDR2 is SYGVKD in the germline V gene. The CDR3 is 14 amino acids. The CDR3 DNA reads TGTGCCATCAAAGGGACTAGCGGGAGGGACGAGCAGTTCTTC. It specifies CAIKGTSGRDEQFF.

This clonotype came up a few times. V gene TRBV18 combines with J gene TRBJ1-5, with TRBD1 matching 8 bases. V trimming: 1 base; J trimming: 3 bases; junction bases outside the gene matches: 11. Germline-derived CDR1 and CDR2 are KGHSH and LQKENI. The CDR3 extends over 18 amino acids. The CDR3 sequence: CASSPRGQGESVNQPQHF. In DNA form, the CDR3 reads TGTGCCAGCTCACCACGTGGACAGGGTGAGTCGGTCAATCAGCCCCAGCATTTT.

The chain links TRBV20-1 to TRBJ2-6; D gene ambiguous. Germline-derived CDR1 and CDR2 are DFQATT and SNEGSKA (reference sequence). The germline V and J ends were trimmed by 2 bases and 4 bases, with 9 bases remaining between them. The CDR3 sequence is 14 residues long. The CDR3 is CSARKGRGANVLTF. The CDR3 region has the DNA TGCAGTGCTAGAAAGGGTAGAGGGGCCAACGTCCTGACTTTC.

The V gene is TRBV24-1, the J gene TRBJ2-3, with 10 bases aligning to TRBD2. With V trimmed by 3 bases and J by 4 bases, 3 bases remained unmatched. CDR1 KGHDR and CDR2 SFDVKD come from the germline V gene. CDR3 length equals 15 residues. CDR3 in DNA: TGTGCCACCAGTGATGGGCTAGCGGGGGCAGATACGCAGTATTTT. Protein product: CATSDGLAGADTQYF.

The chain couples TRBV19 to TRBJ2-2; D possibly corresponds to TRBD2 (5 bases). There are 13 residues in the CDR3. Trimming removed 10 bases from V and 3 bases from J, with 12 bases in between. Per germline, CDR1 LNHDA and CDR2 SQIVND (reference sequence). The CDR3 protein is CATRGPDTGELFF. The CDR3 DNA follows: TGTGCCACTCGAGGGCCCGACACCGGGGAGCTGTTTTTT.

By share, this clonotype ranks as medium-sized (0.01 to 0.1%). This chain joins TRBV29-1 and TRBJ2-1, with 8 bases aligning to TRBD2. CDR1 is SQVTM, CDR2 ANQGSEA, per germline. The CDR3 sequence is 14 residues long. The junction had 9 bases not matched to a gene; V was cut back by 3 bases and J by 8 bases. CDR3 region: CSVEEAGVGDEQFF. In DNA form, the CDR3 reads TGCAGCGTTGAGGAAGCGGGAGTGGGGGATGAGCAGTTCTTC.

V and J are TRBV7-6 and TRBJ2-7; either TRBD1 or TRBD2 may fit D (5 bases each). The CDR3 runs 16 residues. V gave up 2 bases and J gave up 3 bases, with 17 bases separating them. CDR1 and CDR2 from the germline V gene are SGHVS and FNYEAQ. CDR3 residues: CASSLNPDGTDYEQYF. The DNA of the CDR3 is TGTGCCAGCAGCTTAAACCCGGACGGGACCGACTACGAGCAGTACTTC.

This clonotype showed up many times. The V and J genes are TRBV5-5 and TRBJ2-3, with 7 nucleotides matching TRBD1. The CDR3 contains 15 residues. CDR1 is SGHKS, CDR2 YYEKEE, per germline (reference sequence). The V and J ends lost 2 bases and 4 bases, in that order; junction bases with no gene match: 7. The CDR3 spells CASSFTGALPDTQYF. The CDR3 DNA sequence: TGTGCCAGCAGCTTTACAGGGGCGCTCCCAGATACGCAGTATTTT.

In this sample, this clonotype turned up many times. V and J are TRBV4-1 and TRBJ2-3; 11 bases fit TRBD1. The CDR3 extends over 16 amino acids. V trimming: 5 bases; J trimming: 4 bases; junction bases outside the gene matches: 8. Germline loops: CDR1 MGHRA, CDR2 YSYEKL. The CDR3 protein is CASSIGPGQGADTQYF. Written as DNA, the CDR3 is TGCGCCAGCAGCATTGGCCCGGGACAGGGGGCAGATACGCAGTATTTT.

This clonotype has a count of ten or more. V is TRBV5-4 and J is TRBJ1-2, with TRBD1 identical over 9 bases. Germline CDR1 reads SGHNT; CDR2 reads YYREEE (reference sequence). Trimming cost V 3 bases and J 7 bases; bases outside gene matches: 4. The CDR3 contains 13 residues. The CDR3 loop reads CASSSQGAGGYTF. CDR3 coding DNA: TGTGCCAGCAGCTCACAGGGGGCAGGTGGCTACACCTTC.

This clonotype was detected ten times or more. The V and J genes are TRBV19 and TRBJ2-1; tentatively, D is TRBD2 (6 bases). V gave up 3 bases and J gave up 1 base, with 10 bases separating them. Germline V gene sequence: CDR1 LNHDA, CDR2 SQIVND (reference sequence). The CDR3 extends over 15 amino acids. CDR3 protein: CASSIWGVSYNEQFF. The CDR3 DNA reads TGTGCCAGTAGTATTTGGGGGGTATCCTACAATGAGCAGTTCTTC.

The chain joins TRBV9 to TRBJ2-5; 14 nucleotides line up with TRBD2. Germline V CDR1 and CDR2: SGDLS, YYNGEE. The CDR3 loop spans 17 amino acids. The ends lost 0 bases at V and 6 bases at J; junction bases unmatched: 7. CDR3 loop: CASSVARGTSGSQTQYF. DNA for the CDR3: TGTGCCAGCAGCGTAGCTCGGGGGACTAGCGGGAGTCAGACCCAGTACTTC.

The chain recombines TRBV6-5 with TRBJ1-1, with unresolved D. The CDR3 has 13 residues. Deletions cut 2 bases from V and 0 bases from J, with 4 bases between. Germline V gives CDR1 MNHEY, CDR2 SVGAGI. CDR3 sequence: CASSYTLNTEAFF. Written as DNA, the CDR3 is TGTGCCAGCAGTTACACCTTGAACACTGAAGCTTTCTTT.

The rearrangement links TRBV29-1 to TRBJ2-7, with TRBD1 matching over 8 bases. Per the germline V gene, CDR1 is SQVTM and CDR2 is ANQGSEA. V was clipped by 6 bases and J by 1 base; unmatched bases: 14. This CDR3 contains 16 residues. Written as DNA, the CDR3 is TGCAGCGTCGGTCGAGGTTCAGGGGGCGCGTCCTACGAGCAGTACTTC. Its translation is CSVGRGSGGASYEQYF.

By its share, this clonotype is medium-sized (0.01 to 0.1%). The chain has TRBV29-1 and TRBJ1-2; TRBD1 agrees at 9 bases. The germline V gene encodes CDR1 SQVTM and CDR2 ANQGSEA. The ends lost 2 bases at V and 7 bases at J; junction bases unmatched: 8. The CDR3 runs to 14 residues. CDR3 residues: CSVEQWTGAGGYTF. CDR3 DNA: TGCAGCGTTGAACAATGGACAGGGGCAGGTGGCTACACCTTC.

As to this clonotype: Relative to the germline gene, one junction end is altered; a read error may explain this. The V call is TRBV12-3 or TRBV12-4, the J call TRBJ2-3, with 10 bases lining up with TRBD2. The CDR3 length is 15 residues. CDR3 protein: CAGSPAGTSVCTQYF. As DNA, the CDR3 is TGTGCCGGCAGTCCGGCCGGGACTAGCGTTTGTACGCAGTATTTT.

This clonotype occurred many times. CDR3 protein: CSARDPNNEQFF. The CDR3, as DNA: TGCAGTGCTAGAGATCCGAACAATGAGCAGTTCTTC. The chain joins TRBV20-1 to TRBJ2-1; D gene unclear. V was shortened by 0 bases and J by 5 bases, with 5 bases between the two germline ends. The CDR3 extends over 12 amino acids. In germline, CDR1 is DFQATT, CDR2 SNEGSKA (reference sequence).

V usage is TRBV20-1 and J usage is TRBJ2-3, with 8 bases fitting TRBD2. Per germline, CDR1 DFQATT and CDR2 SNEGSKA (reference sequence). The CDR3 length is 14 residues. V gave up 6 bases and J gave up 6 bases; unmatched junction bases: 11. The CDR3 coding sequence is TGCAGTGCAAGGGTTAGCGGGACATGGGATACGCAGTATTTT. Translation gives CSARVSGTWDTQYF.

This clonotype has ten or more counts. The CDR3 DNA reads TGCAGTGCTAGAGACCTAGGGACAGGGAGTTCCTCTGGGGCCAACGTCCTGACTTTC. Translated, it gives CSARDLGTGSSSGANVLTF. The V call is TRBV20-1, the J call TRBJ2-6; TRBD1 matches 9 bases. The V and J ends lost 0 bases and 0 bases, in that order; junction bases with no gene match: 9. This CDR3 spans 19 amino acids. Per the germline V gene, CDR1 is DFQATT and CDR2 is SNEGSKA (reference sequence).